This T cell receptor beta chain is from a study of shared clonotypes between healthy human individuals. Sequenced by immunoSEQ multiplex PCR; TCRdb stores in-frame clones only, minus some. This repertoire shows about 2.2 million clones, just under 95% found once; its top ten account for about 1.6%. Study-level points and caveats: Against clonotypes common to all four donors, non-shared ones had lower generation probabilities. The genetic and exposure-history diversity represented was limited by few donors.

The germline CDR1 and CDR2 sequences are MGHRA and YSYEKL. The V and J ends lost 1 base and 8 bases, in that order; junction bases with no gene match: 8. The length of the CDR3 is 16 residues. As to this clone: Its matching antigen is unknown.

Naive CD8 cells comprised CD45RO-negative, CCR7-positively selected cells, excluding terminally differentiated effector memory CD45RA+ cells. The sample was naive CD8+ T cells from PBMCs. This sequence joins TRBV4-1 and TRBJ2-1; 10 bases fit TRBD1. This sequence was found in a young man in good health. Some clones in this sample may be carry-over from other donors' samples. The CDR3 DNA follows: TGCGCCAGCAGCCAAGTAGGGACAGGGGTCGTGGATGAGCAGTTCTTC. It specifies CASSQVGTGVVDEQFF.